A single T cell receptor (beta chain) is shown here with its context. The data were taken from a study of blood T cell repertoires in COVID-19. Study background: The United States, Italy and Spain provided the acute and convalescent COVID-19 samples.

The CDR3 runs to 16 residues. CDR1 is KGHDR, CDR2 SFDVKD, per germline. The V gene lost 2 bases and the J gene lost 9 bases, with 19 bases spanning the gap. Authors' analysis steps: Amplification of reference gene primers was used by the study to estimate nucleated cell counts. Here immunoSEQ multiplex PCR was the method, and the copy in TCRdb shows in-frame clones only, minus some. V and J calls plus clone size are reproduced from that table; the DNA served to infer D and trimming. The sample includes around 320,000 clones, about 85% of them seen just once. V and J are TRBV24-1 and TRBJ2-1; tentative D call: TRBD2 (6 bases). The TCR was taken from a man in his late teens or twenties with active or convalescent COVID-19. The specimen was peripheral blood. The CDR3 DNA sequence: TGTGCCACCAGTGATTCCCGGACTATCCCGGACGGTGAGCAGTTCTTC. It translates to CATSDSRTIPDGEQFF.